This passage covers 10 T cell receptor beta chains from one sample sequenced in a study of cytomegalovirus exposure and HLA in healthy donors. Amplification used 60 Vbeta primers and 13 Jbeta primers. Clones were sequenced by immunoSEQ multiplex PCR, and TCRdb holds only the in-frame ones, with some missing. The sample holds 150,000 to 200,000 clones, approximately 78% seen once. The material sequenced was PBMCs. The source is a woman aged 18-30 years in good health and CMV-seronegative.

The CDR3 spells CASSGPGTAYGYTF. CDR3 bases: TGCGCCAGCAGCGGACCCGGGACAGCCTATGGCTACACCTTC. The V gene is TRBV4-1, the J gene TRBJ1-2, with 7 bases aligning to TRBD1. Looked up from germline, CDR1 is MGHRA and CDR2 is YSYEKL. V was pared by 5 bases and J by 4 bases, with 7 bases of the junction left unmatched. The CDR3 covers 14 residues.

The chain uses TRBV7-9 and TRBJ2-5, with D possibly being TRBD1 (6 bases). There are 15 residues in the CDR3. Trimming stripped 2 bases from V and 5 bases from J, with 15 bases between. The germline V gene has CDR1 SEHNR and CDR2 FQNEAQ (reference sequence). DNA for the CDR3: TGTGCCAGCAGCTTATGGTCACAGGGAATCGAGACCCAGTACTTC. Encoded protein: CASSLWSQGIETQYF.

This sequence joins TRBV5-4 and TRBJ2-2; D is perhaps TRBD2 (7 bases). Germline CDR1 is SGHNT and CDR2 is YYREEE (reference sequence). The CDR3 runs 15 residues. V dropped 3 bases and J dropped 4 bases, with 13 bases sitting between them. CDR3 loop: CASSSRGAVTGELFF. Here the CDR3 DNA reads TGTGCCAGCAGCTCCCGGGGGGCCGTCACCGGGGAGCTGTTTTTT.

The chain carries TRBV9 and TRBJ1-6; no definite D call. The V end lost 0 bases, the J end lost 9 bases, and 13 bases lay between the germline ends. Per the germline V gene, CDR1 is SGDLS and CDR2 is YYNGEE. This CDR3 has 15 residues. The CDR3 nucleotides read TGTGCCAGCAGCGTAGCTGGAGGGTCGGGTTCACCCCTCCACTTT. It codes for CASSVAGGSGSPLHF. The full variable domain, its missing parts supplied by reference TRBV9 and TRBJ1-6, is DSGVTQTPKHLITATGQRVTLRCSPRSGDLSVYWYQQSLDQGLQFLIQYYNGEERAKGNILERFSAQQFPDLHSELNLSSLELGDSALYFCASSVAGGSGSPLHFGNGTRLTVT.

The chain employs TRBV4-2 and TRBJ2-7; D is possibly TRBD1 (6 bases). Trimming cost V 0 bases and J 1 base, with 19 bases left between them. In germline, CDR1 is LGHNA, CDR2 YNFKEQ. This CDR3 region has 18 residues. In nucleotides, the CDR3 is TGTGCCAGCAGCCAAGATCTTTTTGGGGGCTTTAGGTCCTACGAGCAGTACTTC. Residues: CASSQDLFGGFRSYEQYF.

The rearrangement links TRBV7-2 to TRBJ2-7; D remains unclear. The CDR3 totals 13 residues. CDR1 and CDR2 from the germline V gene are SGHTA and FQGNSA. V lost 0 bases and J 4 bases, leaving 7 bases between the germline ends. In DNA, the CDR3 is TGTGCCAGCAGCTTAGCTAGTAAATACGAGCAGTACTTC. Amino acid sequence: CASSLASKYEQYF.

The sample holds one count of this clone. This sequence joins TRBV18 and TRBJ2-7; 8 bases are a match to TRBD1. This CDR3 spans 15 amino acids. Germline CDR1 KGHSH, CDR2 LQKENI. V lost 6 bases and J lost 4; bases outside the gene matches: 11. The CDR3 DNA reads TGTGCCAGCTCCTTGACAGGGGAACGGGCGTACGAGCAGTACTTC. This sequence encodes CASSLTGERAYEQYF.

This sequence joins TRBV28 and TRBJ2-7; TRBD2 matches at 9 bases. CDR1 is MDHEN and CDR2 is SYDVKM in the germline V gene. With 5 bases clipped from V and 0 bases from J, the junction kept 2 bases outside the gene matches. The CDR3 contains 14 residues. CDR3 protein: CASSGGRASYEQYF. The DNA for the CDR3 is TGTGCCAGCAGTGGCGGGAGGGCCTCCTACGAGCAGTACTTC.

This chain joins TRBV18 and TRBJ2-4; D is perhaps TRBD1 (6 bases). This CDR3 is built from 15 residues. Germline V gene lookup returns CDR1 KGHSH and CDR2 LQKENI. V lost 2 bases and J 5 bases, leaving 13 bases between the germline ends. Written as DNA, the CDR3 is TGTGCCAGCTCACCAATGCGACAGGTCCAAAACATTCAGTACTTC. Its translation: CASSPMRQVQNIQYF.

Written as DNA, the CDR3 is TGTGCCAGCATAGGTGAAATTAGCGGAGAGACCCAGTACTTC. This codes for CASIGEISGETQYF. This chain connects TRBV2 to TRBJ2-5; D is perhaps TRBD2 (6 bases). The germline V gene encodes CDR1 SNHLY and CDR2 FYNNEI. The CDR3 has 14 amino acids. V lost 7 bases to trimming and J lost 4 bases, with 16 bases between them. The entire variable domain, with the rest obtained from reference TRBV2 and TRBJ2-5, is as follows: EPEVTQTPSHQVTQMGQEVILRCVPISNHLYFYWYRQILGQKVEFLVSFYNNEISEKSEIFDDQFSVERPDGSNFTLKIRSTKLEDSAMYFCASIGEISGETQYFGPGTRLLVL.